This paragraph reports one T cell receptor (beta chain). Trimming took off 1 base at V and 7 bases at J, with 11 bases between the two ends. From germline, CDR1 is SGHVS and CDR2 FQNEAQ. CDR3 length: 14 residues. Method: immunoSEQ multiplex PCR; TCRdb's copy keeps in-frame clones and lacks some. This sample carries some 2 million clones, 85% to 95% of them seen once, and the ten largest clones take roughly 0.13%. This record belongs to a study of shared clonotypes between healthy human individuals. The split of CD4+ cells yielded CD45RA+ naive and CD45RA-negative memory subsets. The origin of this receptor is a young man in good health. The chain recombines TRBV7-8 with TRBJ1-5; a weak D match, TRBD1 (5 bases). The specimen sequenced was naive CD4+ T cells sorted from blood. Noted subset: CD45RA+ positively selected. This chain's CDR3 is CASSLGAEGQPQHF. CDR3 DNA sequence: TGTGCCAGCAGCTTAGGGGCGGAGGGGCAGCCCCAGCATTTT.